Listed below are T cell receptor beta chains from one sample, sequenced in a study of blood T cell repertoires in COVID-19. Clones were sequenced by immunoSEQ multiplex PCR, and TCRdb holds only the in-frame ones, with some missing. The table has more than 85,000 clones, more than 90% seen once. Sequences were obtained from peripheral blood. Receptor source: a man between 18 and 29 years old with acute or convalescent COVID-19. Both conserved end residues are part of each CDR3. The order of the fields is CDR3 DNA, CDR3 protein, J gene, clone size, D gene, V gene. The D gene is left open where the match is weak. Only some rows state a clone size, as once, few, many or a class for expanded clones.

TGCGCCAGCAGCCAAGCGAATACAGGGACAGGGACTGAAGCTTTCTTT	CASSQANTGTGTEAFF	TRBJ1-1	NA	TRBD1	TRBV4-1
TGTGCCACCAGCAGAGAGACAGGGACCTACGAGCAGTACTTC	CATSRETGTYEQYF	TRBJ2-7	NA	TRBD1	TRBV15
TGTGCCAGTAGTATATTCTGGGGCCAGCACTACGAGCAGTACTTC	CASSIFWGQHYEQYF	TRBJ2-7	NA	NA	TRBV19
TGTGCCAGCAGTGTTGGGACAGGGGTCTATAATTCACCCCTCCACTTT	CASSVGTGVYNSPLHF	TRBJ1-6	NA	TRBD1	TRBV2
TGTGCCAGCTCACCGGCAGGGGACGAGCAGTACTTC	CASSPAGDEQYF	TRBJ2-7	few	NA	TRBV18
TGTGCCAGCAGAGGACAGGGGAGAAGCACAGATACGCAGTATTTT	CASRGQGRSTDTQYF	TRBJ2-3	once	TRBD1	TRBV2
TGTGCCAGCAGATACCGCGAGGGAGAAGAGCAGTTCTTC	CASRYREGEEQFF	TRBJ2-1	NA	NA	TRBV3-1/TRBV3-2
TGCGCCAGCACTACTAGCGGGGGGGCTGCCAGGACAGATACGCAGTATTTT	CASTTSGGAARTDTQYF	TRBJ2-3	NA	TRBD2	TRBV5-1
TGTGCCAGCAGCCGGGGGTACCCTAATTCACCCCTCCACTTT	CASSRGYPNSPLHF	TRBJ1-6	once	NA	TRBV27
TGCGCCAGCAGCACTGGTAGTCACACTGAAGCTTTCTTT	CASSTGSHTEAFF	TRBJ1-1	NA	NA	TRBV5-1
TGTGCCAGCGGATCCCTTGGGGGGAGAGAGACCCAGTACTTC	CASGSLGGRETQYF	TRBJ2-5	once	NA	TRBV27
TGTGCCAGCAGCCGGTTCCGCCTACAGGGCGATGAGCAGTTCTTC	CASSRFRLQGDEQFF	TRBJ2-1	NA	NA	TRBV3-1/TRBV3-2